This T cell receptor (beta chain) stems from a study of blood T cell repertoires in COVID-19. Study in general: Samples taken during acute and convalescent COVID-19 were collected in the United States, Italy and Spain. Nucleic acid was either cDNA or gDNA, and it came from T cells, B-cell-depleted T cells, or PBMCs.

Study processing details: Using reference gene primer amplification, nucleated cell counts were estimated. Data came from immunoSEQ multiplex PCR; TCRdb stores just in-frame clones and leaves some out. Clone size and V and J calls were adopted from that table, with D and trimming inferred from the DNA. The table includes 340,000 or so clones, around 90% detected once. This clone was detected only once. The J segment lost 6 bases and the V segment lost 0 bases, leaving 15 bases of the junction unmatched. CDR3 length equals 18 residues. Germline CDR1 GTSNPN, CDR2 SVGIG (reference sequence). The sample comprised peripheral blood. The chain couples TRBV30 to TRBJ1-5; TRBD1 matches at 9 bases. This receptor was taken from a man in his fifties or sixties with active or convalescent COVID-19. CDR3 in amino acids: CAWSVQEGYRGQGQPQHF. CDR3 nucleotides: TGTGCCTGGAGTGTACAGGAAGGCTACAGGGGGCAGGGTCAGCCCCAGCATTTT.